This record concerns one T cell receptor (beta chain) sequence. This CDR3 is 18 amino acids long. V lost 8 bases and J lost 5, with 30 bases in between. CDR1 is PRHDT and CDR2 is FYEKMQ in the germline V gene (reference sequence). With 60 Vbeta and 13 Jbeta primers, the PCR was carried out. TCRdb keeps only in-frame clones here, not all; method: immunoSEQ multiplex PCR. The data hold under 140,000 clones, with 65% to 80% observed a single time. This sample is part of a study of cytomegalovirus exposure and HLA in healthy donors. Input material: PBMCs. This chain uses TRBV13 with TRBJ1-1; perhaps TRBD1 as D (6 bases). This clonotype was sampled from a man aged 25 to 40 in good health and CMV-seropositive. For the CDR3, the DNA is TGTGCCAGCCGTGATGGCCCCGGACCCCAGGGGTTTGGGACTGAAGCTTTCTTT. The encoded protein is CASRDGPGPQGFGTEAFF.